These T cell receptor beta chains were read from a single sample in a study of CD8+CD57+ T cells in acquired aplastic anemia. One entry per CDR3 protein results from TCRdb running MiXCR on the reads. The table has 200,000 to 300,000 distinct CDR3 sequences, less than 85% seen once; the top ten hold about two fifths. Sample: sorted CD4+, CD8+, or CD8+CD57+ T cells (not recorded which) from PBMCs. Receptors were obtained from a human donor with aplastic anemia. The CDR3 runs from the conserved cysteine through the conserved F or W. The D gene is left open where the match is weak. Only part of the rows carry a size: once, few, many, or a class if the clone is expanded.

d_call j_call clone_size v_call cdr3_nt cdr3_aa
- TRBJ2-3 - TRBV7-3 TGTGCCAGCAGCATCGGCGGAGGCGGGATAGCGACGCAGTTT CASSIGGGGIATQF
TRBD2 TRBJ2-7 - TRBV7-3 TGTGCCAGCAGCTCAGCGGGGAAGGGCTACACGCAGTACTTC CASSSAGKGYTQYF
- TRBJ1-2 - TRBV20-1 TGCAGTGCTGCAGGGGCTGCTGGCTACACCTTC CSAAGAAGYTF
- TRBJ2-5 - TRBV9 TGTGCCACCAGCGTAGGCGGCGGGCAAGGGGCCCAGTACTTC CATSVGGGQGAQYF
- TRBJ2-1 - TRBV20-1 TGCAGTGCTAGAGAGGAGGATGAGCAGTTCTTC CSAREEDEQFF
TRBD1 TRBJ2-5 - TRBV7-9 TGTGCCGGACAGGGGGCTAGGGAGACCCAGTCCTTCTGGTTC CAGQGARETQSFWF
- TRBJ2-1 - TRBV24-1 TGTGCCACCAGTGATGCAGGTATCAACAATGAGCAGTTCTTC CATSDAGINNEQFF
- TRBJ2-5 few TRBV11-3 TGTGCCAGCAGCTTAGATCTGACAGCTCAAGAGACCCAGTACTTC CASSLDLTAQETQYF
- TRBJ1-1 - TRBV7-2 TGTGCCAGCAGCTTTGATCTAGCAGGGAAAACTGAAGCTTTCTTT CASSFDLAGKTEAFF
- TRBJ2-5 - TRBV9 TGTGCCAGCAGCGTAGGGGCTTCAGGAGGCGAGACCCAGTACTTC CASSVGASGGETQYF
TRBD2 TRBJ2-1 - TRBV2 TGTGCCAGCAGTGATCTGGGCTCGGGAGGATCTTACAATGAGCAGTTCTTC CASSDLGSGGSYNEQFF
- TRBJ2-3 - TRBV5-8 TGTGCCAGCAGCTTTCAAAGAACAGATACGCAGTATTTT CASSFQRTDTQYF
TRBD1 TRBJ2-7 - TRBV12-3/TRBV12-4 TGTGCCAGCAGTTTCCTGGACAGGAGCTACGAGCAGTACTTC CASSFLDRSYEQYF
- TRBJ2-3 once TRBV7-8 TGTGCCAGCAGCTTAGCGGGAGGAAATAATTCACAGTATTTT CASSLAGGNNSQYF
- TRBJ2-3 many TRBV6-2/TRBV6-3 TGTGCCAGCAGAACTTACACAGATACGCAGTATTTT CASRTYTDTQYF
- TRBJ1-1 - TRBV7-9 TGTGCCAGCAGCTTGGCCCCCGTCGTCTTGAACTCTGATGCTTTCTTT CASSLAPVVLNSDAFF
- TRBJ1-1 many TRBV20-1 TGCAGTGCTAGACTACGGATGAACACTGAAGCTTTCTTT CSARLRMNTEAFF
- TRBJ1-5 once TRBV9 TGTGCCAGCAGCGCGAGGCCCGGTACGGGGGATACTCAGCCCCAGCATTTT CASSARPGTGDTQPQHF
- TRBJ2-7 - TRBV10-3 TGTGCCATCAGTGAGACGGGGGCTTATTACGAGCAGTACTTC CAISETGAYYEQYF
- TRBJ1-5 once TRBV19 TGTGCCAGTAGCTTAGCTAGCGGTCCCTACAATCAGCATTTT CASSLASGPYNQHF
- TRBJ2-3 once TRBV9 - CASSVAGGAGYTYF
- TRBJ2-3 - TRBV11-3 TGTGCCAGCAGCTTAAACCTGACAGATGCGCAGTATTTT CASSLNLTDAQYF
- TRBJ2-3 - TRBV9 TGTGCCAGCAGCTTCGCCTTAGGTCGAGATACGCAGTATTTT CASSFALGRDTQYF
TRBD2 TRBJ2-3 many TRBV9 TGTGCCAGCAGCGTAGACGCGGGAGTCGGATCAGATACGCAGTATTTT CASSVDAGVGSDTQYF
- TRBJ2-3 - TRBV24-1 TGTGCCACCAGTGATTACACAGATACGCAGTATTTT CATSDYTDTQYF
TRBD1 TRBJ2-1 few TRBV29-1 TGCAGCGTGACAGGGGGTAGGAACAATGAGCAGTTCTTC CSVTGGRNNEQFF
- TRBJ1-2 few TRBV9 - CASGAAGNIQYFGYTF
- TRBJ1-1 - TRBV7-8 TGTGCCAGCAGCGTAGCGGGAGCAGGGGTGACGCCGGATGCTTTCTTT CASSVAGAGVTPDAFF
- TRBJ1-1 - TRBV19 TGTGCCAGTAGTGGGACGGGGGCTTCTTCCACTGAAGCTTTCTTC CASSGTGASSTEAFF
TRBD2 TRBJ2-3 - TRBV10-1 TGCGCCAGCAGTGAGGCGGGAGTAAGAGATACGCAGTATTTT CASSEAGVRDTQYF
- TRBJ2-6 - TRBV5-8 TGTGCCAGCAGCTACTCCAACAGCTACGGGGCCAACGTCCTGACTTTC CASSYSNSYGANVLTF
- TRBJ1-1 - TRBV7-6 TGTGCCAGCAGCTTAGCGGTCCAGGAGTTGAACACTGAAGCTTTCTTT CASSLAVQELNTEAFF
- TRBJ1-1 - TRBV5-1 TGCGCCAGCAGCTTGGCCGGGACATCCTACACTGAAGCTTTCTTT CASSLAGTSYTEAFF
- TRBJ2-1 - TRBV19 TGTGCCAGCTCCCCGGCAGCCTACAATGAGCAGTTCTTC CASSPAAYNEQFF
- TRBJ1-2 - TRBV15 TGCGCCACCAGCAGAGATCGAGAACAGGGCTACACCTTC CATSRDREQGYTF
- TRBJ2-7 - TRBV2 TGTGCCAGCAGAGCAGCTTACGAGCAGTACTTC CASRAAYEQYF
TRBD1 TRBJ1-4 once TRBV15 TGTGCCACCAGCAGCGGGACAGCTAATGAAAAACTGTTTTTT CATSSGTANEKLFF
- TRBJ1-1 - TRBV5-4 TGTGCCAGCAGCCAAGCCAGCGCCAACAGGAGGAACACTGAAGCTTTCTTT CASSQASANRRNTEAFF
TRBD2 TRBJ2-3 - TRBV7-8 TGTGCCAGCAGCGTAGCGGGAAGTGATACGCAGTATTTT CASSVAGSDTQYF
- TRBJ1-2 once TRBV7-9 - CASSVGGGSNYGHTF
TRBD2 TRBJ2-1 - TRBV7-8 TGTGCCAGCAGCTTAGCGGGAGGGGCCGGGACGCAGCAGTTCTTC CASSLAGGAGTQQFF
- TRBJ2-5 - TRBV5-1 TGCGCCAACAGCCCACCGGCGGTGGAAGCGACCCAGTACTTC CANSPPAVEATQYF
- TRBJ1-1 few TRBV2 TGTGCCAGCAGCGTAGCTGGGGCGCAGACTGAAGCTTTCTTT CASSVAGAQTEAFF
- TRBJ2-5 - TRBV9 TGTGCCAGCAGCTTAGCGTACGAGACGAAAGAGATCCAGTACTTC CASSLAYETKEIQYF
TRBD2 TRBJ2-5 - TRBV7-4 TGTGCCAGCAGTTCCGCTGGCGGGAGGGAAACGACCCAGTACTTC CASSSAGGRETTQYF
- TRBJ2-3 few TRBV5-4 TGTGCCAGCAGCTCCCGAGCCGGTCCCGATACGCAGTATTTT CASSSRAGPDTQYF
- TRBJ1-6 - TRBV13 TGTGCCAGCACCCCGGGGGAGGGCGGCTATAATTCACCCCTCCACTTT CASTPGEGGYNSPLHF
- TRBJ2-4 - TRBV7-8 TGTGCCAGCAGCGGAGCTGGGAACATTGATACGTTC CASSGAGNIDTF